This T cell receptor (beta chain) was captured by sequencing in a study of cytomegalovirus exposure and HLA in healthy donors. At the level of the study: Some 85 million unique TCRs, all from HLA-typed donors, were included in an early release of the data. Falling in the Caucasian-associated ancestry cluster were approximately 84% of around 370 genotyped donors. The study's findings and limits: Donors were assumed by presence/absence analyses to have roughly uniform sequencing depth.

This PCR relied on a set of 60 Vbeta primers and 13 Jbeta primers. Method: immunoSEQ multiplex PCR; TCRdb's copy keeps in-frame clones and lacks some. Of 150,000 to 200,000 clones listed, roughly four fifths are singletons. In regard to this clone: Its specificity is not known.

This CDR3 contains 13 residues. Germline values: CDR1 SGHAT, CDR2 FQNNGV. V lost 3 bases, J lost 4 bases, and 9 bases lay in between. The chain couples TRBV11-2 to TRBJ1-2; the D is unclear. Sample: PBMCs. This sequence originates from a woman aged 18 to 35 in good health and CMV-seronegative. The CDR3 bases are TGTGCCAGCAGCTTCTCTGTGGCCTATGGCTACACCTTC. Translating it yields CASSFSVAYGYTF.